The 26 T cell receptor beta chains below were found in one sample sequenced in a study of cytomegalovirus exposure and HLA in healthy donors. Primers for the PCR totalled 60 Vbeta and 13 Jbeta. Generated by immunoSEQ multiplex PCR, the TCRdb table keeps only in-frame clones and is missing some. The data show about 150,000 clones, around 9.7% seen once. Sequencing was performed on PBMCs. All receptors derive from a man aged 45-65 years in good health and CMV-seronegative.

The V call is TRBV5-1, the J call TRBJ2-7; 8 bases fit TRBD2. The CDR3 has 14 amino acids. Germline V CDR1 and CDR2: SGHRS, YFSETQ. Losses at the gene ends were 3 bases for V and 6 bases for J; bases not matched to a gene: 8. For the CDR3, the DNA is TGCGCCAGCAGCTGGGGCGGGAGGTCGGGCGAGCAGTACTTC. Translating it yields CASSWGGRSGEQYF.

A single count supports this clone. The chain recombines TRBV7-9 with TRBJ2-7, with TRBD1 matching 12 bases. V lost 6 bases, J lost 5 bases, and 8 bases stayed unmatched. CDR1 and CDR2 from the germline V gene are SEHNR and FQNEAQ (reference sequence). The CDR3 extends over 15 amino acids. CDR3 nucleotide sequence: TGTGCCAGCAGTTTCCGGGGGACAGGGGGCCACGAGCAGTACTTC. Translated, it gives CASSFRGTGGHEQYF.

In its sample, this clone was seen a few times. The rearrangement uses TRBV30 and TRBJ1-4; 11 bases agree with TRBD1. The CDR3 spans 17 residues. With V trimmed by 1 base and J by 4 bases, 8 bases remained unmatched. Germline V gene lookup returns CDR1 GTSNPN and CDR2 SVGIG (reference sequence). CDR3 loop: CAWSARDRGALNEKLFF. Written as DNA, the CDR3 is TGTGCCTGGAGTGCCCGGGACAGGGGGGCCCTTAATGAAAAACTGTTTTTT.

This clone was observed a few times. V usage is TRBV5-1 and J usage is TRBJ1-2, with unresolved D. V was shortened by 2 bases and J by 2 bases, with 7 bases between the two germline ends. CDR3 length: 13 residues. The germline V gene encodes CDR1 SGHRS and CDR2 YFSETQ. The CDR3 protein is CASSFQENYGYTF. The DNA of the CDR3 is TGCGCCAGCAGCTTCCAGGAAAACTATGGCTACACCTTC. Full variable domain (rest looked up from reference TRBV5-1 and TRBJ1-2): KAGVTQTPRYLIKTRGQQVTLSCSPISGHRSVSWYQQTPGQGLQFLFEYFSETQRNKGNFPGRFSGRQFSNSRSEMNVSTLELGDSALYLCASSFQENYGYTFGSGTRLTVV.

This chain joins TRBV30 and TRBJ1-1, with 9 bases identical to TRBD1. The CDR3 covers 17 residues. Looked up from germline, CDR1 is GTSNPN and CDR2 is SVGIG (reference sequence). J gave up 4 bases and V 4 bases, and 16 bases lay outside the gene matches. The CDR3 bases are TGTGCCTGGAACAGGGGGCACCGAGTGGGGATGGGCACTGAAGCTTTCTTT. It yields the protein CAWNRGHRVGMGTEAFF.

This clone turned up a few times. CDR3 sequence (DNA): TGTGCCAGCAGGAGGACGGGGGAGAGCTCCTACGAGCAGTACTTC. Its translation: CASRRTGESSYEQYF. J is TRBJ2-7 and V is TRBV25-1, with a possible D match to TRBD2 (6 bases). Looked up from germline, CDR1 is MGHDK and CDR2 is SYGVNS. Trimming took off 6 bases at V and 0 bases at J, with 15 bases between the two ends. The CDR3 is 15 residues long.

The chain has TRBV10-2 and TRBJ2-7; D is possibly TRBD2 (6 bases). Deletions cut 3 bases from V and 2 bases from J, with 17 bases between. The CDR3 is made up of 16 amino acids. CDR1 is WSHSY, CDR2 SAAADI, per germline. CDR3 loop: CASSDIGTHVAYEQYF. In DNA, the CDR3 is TGCGCCAGCAGTGATATCGGGACTCACGTAGCCTACGAGCAGTACTTC.

The genes are TRBV11-3 and TRBJ2-2; D is undetermined. V lost 0 bases, J lost 1 base, and 3 bases lay in between. The CDR3 sequence is 14 residues long. From germline, CDR1 is SGHNT and CDR2 YENEEA. The CDR3 region has the DNA TGTGCCAGCAGCTTAGACAGGAACACCGGGGAGCTGTTTTTT. Translation: CASSLDRNTGELFF.

V gene TRBV9 combines with J gene TRBJ1-6; D gene uncertain. V was shortened by 0 bases and J by 5 bases, with 3 bases between the two germline ends. The CDR3 is made up of 13 amino acids. Germline CDR1 and CDR2: SGDLS and YYNGEE. The CDR3 DNA sequence: TGTGCCAGCAGCGTAGCTAATAATTCACCCCTCCACTTT. Protein product: CASSVANNSPLHF.

This clone was detected only a few times. This chain uses TRBV11-3 with TRBJ2-2; D unclear. This CDR3 spans 12 amino acids. The V and J ends lost 5 bases and 5 bases respectively, with 6 bases between them. Germline-derived CDR1 and CDR2 are SGHNT and YENEEA. CDR3 in amino acids: CASSEETGELFF. In DNA, the CDR3 is TGTGCCAGCAGCGAGGAGACCGGGGAGCTGTTTTTT.

The chain joins TRBV19 to TRBJ2-2; a weak D match, TRBD1 (6 bases). Germline loops: CDR1 LNHDA, CDR2 SQIVND (reference sequence). Between the trimmed V and J ends, which lost 9 bases and 8 bases, there was a span of 10 bases. The CDR3 runs to 11 residues. The CDR3, as DNA: TGTGCCAGCCAGGGGCCTGGGGAGCTGTTTTTT. Encoded protein: CASQGPGELFF. The variable domain in full, with the rest retrieved from reference TRBV19 and TRBJ2-2, is DGGITQSPKYLFRKEGQNVTLSCEQNLNHDAMYWYRQDPGQGLRLIYYSQIVNDFQKGDIAEGYSVSREKKESFPLTVTSAQKNPTAFYLCASQGPGELFFGEGSRLTVL.

This clone has just a few counts. The genes are TRBV5-4 and TRBJ2-5, with D unclear. V lost 2 bases to trimming and J lost 2 bases, with 7 bases between them. Germline CDR1 reads SGHNT; CDR2 reads YYREEE (reference sequence). The CDR3 contains 13 residues. CDR3 amino acids: CASSFAVQETQYF. The CDR3 DNA is TGTGCCAGCAGCTTTGCAGTGCAAGAGACCCAGTACTTC.

This clone was detected only a few times. V gene TRBV2 combines with J gene TRBJ1-1; 7 positions agree with TRBD1. Trimming cost V 6 bases and J 1 base; bases outside gene matches: 5. Germline V gene lookup returns CDR1 SNHLY and CDR2 FYNNEI. This CDR3 region has 14 residues. The CDR3, as DNA: TGTGCCAGCAGGGCGGACAGGAGGAACACTGAAGCTTTCTTT. This translates into CASRADRRNTEAFF.

This sequence joins TRBV9 and TRBJ1-1, with D possibly matching TRBD1 (5 bases). The V and J ends lost 3 bases and 1 base respectively, with 10 bases between them. Germline values: CDR1 SGDLS, CDR2 YYNGEE. There are 14 residues in the CDR3. CDR3 DNA sequence: TGTGCCAGCAGCGAAGGACACCAGAACACTGAAGCTTTCTTT. Amino acids: CASSEGHQNTEAFF.

This clone appeared a few times. The gene calls are TRBV30 and TRBJ2-7, with D possibly TRBD1 on 5 matching bases. The CDR3 is 15 residues long. Germline V lookup: CDR1 GTSNPN, CDR2 SVGIG (reference sequence). V was clipped by 2 bases and J by 4 bases, with 18 bases between them. CDR3 loop: CAWSYSGFPLYEQYF. CDR3 DNA sequence: TGTGCCTGGAGTTACTCAGGGTTTCCACTGTACGAGCAGTACTTC. The whole variable domain, filled in from reference TRBV30 and TRBJ2-7, reads SQTIHQWPATLVQPVGSPLSLECTVEGTSNPNLYWYRQAAGRGLQLLFYSVGIGQISSEVPQNLSASRPQDRQFILSSKKLLLSDSGFYLCAWSYSGFPLYEQYFGPGTRLTVT.

The rearrangement links TRBV7-8 to TRBJ1-5; D ambiguous. Germline CDR1 is SGHVS and CDR2 is FQNEAQ. The CDR3 has 14 residues. The V and J ends lost 3 bases and 0 bases respectively, with 6 bases between them. The CDR3 region is CASSFSDSNQPQHF. The CDR3 nucleotides read TGTGCCAGCAGCTTCAGTGATAGCAATCAGCCCCAGCATTTT.

Concerning this clone itself: One junction end disagrees with the germline gene, perhaps due to a read error. The rearrangement links TRBV4-1 to TRBJ2-7, with D possibly being TRBD1 (6 bases). The CDR3 runs to 13 residues. Germline loops: CDR1 MGHRA, CDR2 YSYEKL. The CDR3 DNA reads as TGCGCCAGAAGCCAGGGGCGGAGCTACGAGCAGTACTTC. It encodes CARSQGRSYEQYF.

This clone was picked up many times. The chain employs TRBV19 and TRBJ2-2; D gene unclear. CDR3 size: 14 residues. V shed 1 base and J shed 0 bases, with 3 bases lying between them. Germline-derived CDR1 and CDR2 are LNHDA and SQIVND (reference sequence). The CDR3 protein is CASSIAANTGELFF. CDR3 sequence (DNA): TGTGCCAGTAGTATAGCAGCGAACACCGGGGAGCTGTTTTTT.

The chain's CDR3 is CASSSRGARGTETQYF. The CDR3 DNA reads as TGTGCCAGTAGTTCCAGGGGGGCCAGGGGGACGGAGACCCAGTACTTC. The chain combines TRBV19 with TRBJ2-5, with D perhaps matching TRBD1 (7 bases). The CDR3 contains 16 residues. CDR1 and CDR2 (germline): LNHDA, SQIVND (reference sequence). V was clipped by 5 bases and J by 5 bases, with 21 bases between them.

This clone appeared a few times. The V gene is TRBV5-1, the J gene TRBJ2-7; D gene ambiguous. The V and J ends lost 4 bases and 6 bases respectively, with 20 bases between them. The CDR3 loop spans 15 amino acids. Germline assignment: CDR1 SGHRS and CDR2 YFSETQ. The CDR3 loop is CASSPAPERSGEQYF. In nucleotides, the CDR3 is TGCGCCAGCAGCCCGGCCCCAGAACGTTCAGGCGAGCAGTACTTC.

This clone showed up just a few times. V and J are TRBV5-1 and TRBJ1-2, with a possible D match to TRBD1 (5 bases). The length of the CDR3 is 17 residues. Germline V lookup: CDR1 SGHRS, CDR2 YFSETQ. Deletions cut 4 bases from V and 4 bases from J, with 23 bases between. The CDR3 spells CASSPDSAQTGVYGYTF. The CDR3 region has the DNA TGCGCCAGCAGCCCCGACAGCGCCCAAACAGGCGTCTATGGCTACACCTTC.

The gene calls are TRBV7-9 and TRBJ1-5, with D unclear. Trimming cost V 3 bases and J 2 bases, with 11 bases left between them. The CDR3 sequence is 15 residues long. From germline, CDR1 is SEHNR and CDR2 FQNEAQ (reference sequence). CDR3 coding DNA: TGTGCCAGCAGCTTCGGGGAGCTCGGCAATCAGCCCCAGCATTTT. Its translation is CASSFGELGNQPQHF.

This clone was found a few times. V usage is TRBV5-1 and J usage is TRBJ1-3; D is perhaps TRBD1 (6 bases). This CDR3 has 15 amino acids. Germline V gene lookup returns CDR1 SGHRS and CDR2 YFSETQ. Deletions cut 4 bases from V and 0 bases from J, with 11 bases between. CDR3 loop: CASSPGQNSGNTIYF. CDR3 nucleotide sequence: TGCGCCAGCAGCCCCGGACAGAACTCTGGAAACACCATATATTTT.

The chain links TRBV27 to TRBJ2-6; no reliable D call. The CDR3 consists of 17 residues. Germline V CDR1 and CDR2: MNHEY, SMNVEV (reference sequence). Trimming pared 5 bases from V and 0 bases from J, leaving 14 bases between. The CDR3 DNA is TGTGCCAGCAGTCCCCAGGTCTTGAGCTCTGGGGCCAACGTCCTGACTTTC. It yields the protein CASSPQVLSSGANVLTF.

The genes are TRBV28 and TRBJ2-7, with D possibly matching TRBD2 (5 bases). Germline lookup yields CDR1 MDHEN and CDR2 SYDVKM. Trimming pared 5 bases from V and 6 bases from J, leaving 14 bases between. The CDR3 has 13 residues. The DNA for the CDR3 is TGTGCCAGCAGTCTAGCCGGCTGGGTCGAGCAGTACTTC. Amino acid sequence: CASSLAGWVEQYF.

The chain recombines TRBV30 with TRBJ2-7; D gene unclear. The CDR3 runs to 14 residues. Trimming left V 1 base short and J 5 bases short, with 15 bases between. In germline, CDR1 is GTSNPN, CDR2 SVGIG (reference sequence). The DNA for the CDR3 is TGTGCCTGGAGTGCCGGCTACTCCAGCGACGAGCAGTACTTC. Its protein product is CAWSAGYSSDEQYF.